This record concerns one T cell receptor beta chain sequence. Its antigen is currently unknown. Quantitative molecular-barcoded 5'-RACE generated the TCR beta libraries. TCRdb processed the 5' RACE reads anew with MiXCR; each CDR3 protein has one entry. Among approximately 220,000 distinct CDR3 sequences listed, 20% to 30% were seen once. This record belongs to a study of CD8 T cells in ankylosing spondylitis. Study-wide points: A motif of seven or eight highly homologous TCR beta variants was seen as apparently characteristic of ankylosing spondylitis blood. According to the report, clones linked to the disease were significantly enriched in matched synovial fluid samples taken from ankylosing spondylitis patients. Disease-linked clones had a CD8+ phenotype and relatively low frequency in peripheral blood.

The CDR3 is 14 amino acids. Germline CDR1 and CDR2: SGHAT and FQNNGV. V was trimmed by 2 bases and J by 2 bases, leaving 10 bases between them. The chain recombines TRBV11-2 with TRBJ2-7; TRBD1 might be the D (6 bases). Sequencing was carried out using blood, either unsorted or a sorted T cell fraction (not recorded which). This receptor was identified in a male donor with ankylosing spondylitis or in good health (not recorded which). CDR3 residues: CASSLSTGTYEQYF. The CDR3 region has the DNA TGTGCCAGCAGCTTATCAACAGGGACCTACGAGCAGTACTTC. Drawing the rest from reference TRBV11-2 and TRBJ2-7, the complete variable domain is EAGVAQSPRYKIIEKRQSVAFWCNPISGHATLYWYQQILGQGPKLLIQFQNNGVVDDSQLPKDRFSAERLKGVDSTLKIQPAKLEDSAVYLCASSLSTGTYEQYFGPGTRLTVT.